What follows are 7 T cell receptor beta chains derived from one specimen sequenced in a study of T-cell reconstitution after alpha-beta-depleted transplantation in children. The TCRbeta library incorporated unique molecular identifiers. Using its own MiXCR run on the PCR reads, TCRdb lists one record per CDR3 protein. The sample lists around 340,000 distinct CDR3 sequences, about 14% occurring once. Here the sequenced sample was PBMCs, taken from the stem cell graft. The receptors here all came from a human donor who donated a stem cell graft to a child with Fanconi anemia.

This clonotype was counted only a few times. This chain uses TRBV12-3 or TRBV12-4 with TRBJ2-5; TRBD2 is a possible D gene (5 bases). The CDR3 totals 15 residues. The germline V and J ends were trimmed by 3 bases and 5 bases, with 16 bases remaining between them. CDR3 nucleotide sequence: TGTGCCAGCAGTTTTGGGTTGGGAGTGTGGGAGACCCAGTACTTC. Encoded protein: CASSFGLGVWETQYF.

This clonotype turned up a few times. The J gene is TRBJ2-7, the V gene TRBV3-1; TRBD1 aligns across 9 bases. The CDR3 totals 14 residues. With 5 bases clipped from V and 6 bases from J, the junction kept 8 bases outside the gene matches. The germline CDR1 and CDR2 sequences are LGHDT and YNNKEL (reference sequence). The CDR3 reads CASSYRDRVFEQYF. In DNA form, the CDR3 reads TGTGCCAGCAGCTACCGGGACAGGGTTTTCGAGCAGTACTTC.

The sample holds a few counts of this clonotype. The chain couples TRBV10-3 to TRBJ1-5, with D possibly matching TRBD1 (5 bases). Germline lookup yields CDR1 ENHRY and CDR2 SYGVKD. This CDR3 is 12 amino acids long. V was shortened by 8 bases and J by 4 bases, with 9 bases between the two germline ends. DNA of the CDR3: TGTGCCATCGGGACTCTGAATCAGCCCCAGCATTTT. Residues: CAIGTLNQPQHF.

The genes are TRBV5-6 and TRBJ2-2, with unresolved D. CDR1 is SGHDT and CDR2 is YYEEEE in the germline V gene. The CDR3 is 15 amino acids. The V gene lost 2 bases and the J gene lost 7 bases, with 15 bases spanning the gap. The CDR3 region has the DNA TGTGCCAGCAGCTTTCAGCCTCTTGCCGGCGGGGAGCTGTTTTTT. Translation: CASSFQPLAGGELFF.

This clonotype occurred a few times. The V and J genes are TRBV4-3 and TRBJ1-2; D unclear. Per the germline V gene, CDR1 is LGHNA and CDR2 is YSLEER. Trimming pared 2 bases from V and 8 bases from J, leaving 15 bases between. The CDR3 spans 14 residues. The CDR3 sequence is CASSQNQISRGYTF. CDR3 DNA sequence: TGCGCCAGCAGCCAAAATCAGATCTCTCGAGGCTACACCTTC.

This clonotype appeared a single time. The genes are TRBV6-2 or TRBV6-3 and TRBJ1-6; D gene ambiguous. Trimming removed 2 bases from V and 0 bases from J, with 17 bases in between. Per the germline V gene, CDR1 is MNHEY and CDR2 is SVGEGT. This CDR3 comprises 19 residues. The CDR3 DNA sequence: TGTGCCAGCAGTTACATGGATTCTACCGGAAGCTCCTATAATTCACCCCTCCACTTT. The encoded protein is CASSYMDSTGSSYNSPLHF.

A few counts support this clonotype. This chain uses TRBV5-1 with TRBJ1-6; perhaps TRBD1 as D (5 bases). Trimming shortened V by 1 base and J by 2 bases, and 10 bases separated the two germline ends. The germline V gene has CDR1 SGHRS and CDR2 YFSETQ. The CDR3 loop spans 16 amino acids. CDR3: CASSLMGGAYNSPLHF. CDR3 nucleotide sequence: TGCGCCAGCAGCTTGATGGGGGGAGCCTATAATTCACCCCTCCACTTT.